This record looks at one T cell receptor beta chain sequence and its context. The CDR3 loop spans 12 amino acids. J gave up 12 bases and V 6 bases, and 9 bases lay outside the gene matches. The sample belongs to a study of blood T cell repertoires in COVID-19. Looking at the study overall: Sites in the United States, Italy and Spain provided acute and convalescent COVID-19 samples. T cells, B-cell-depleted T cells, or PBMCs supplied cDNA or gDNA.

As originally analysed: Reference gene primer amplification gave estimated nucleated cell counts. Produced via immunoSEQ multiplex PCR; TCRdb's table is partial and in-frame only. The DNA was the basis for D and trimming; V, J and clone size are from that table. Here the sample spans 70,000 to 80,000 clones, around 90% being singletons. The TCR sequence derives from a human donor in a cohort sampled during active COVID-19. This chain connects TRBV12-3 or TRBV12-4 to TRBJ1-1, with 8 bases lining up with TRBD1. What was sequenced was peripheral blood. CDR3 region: CASSLSDRVTFF. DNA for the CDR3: TGTGCCAGCAGCCTTTCGGACAGGGTTACTTTCTTT.